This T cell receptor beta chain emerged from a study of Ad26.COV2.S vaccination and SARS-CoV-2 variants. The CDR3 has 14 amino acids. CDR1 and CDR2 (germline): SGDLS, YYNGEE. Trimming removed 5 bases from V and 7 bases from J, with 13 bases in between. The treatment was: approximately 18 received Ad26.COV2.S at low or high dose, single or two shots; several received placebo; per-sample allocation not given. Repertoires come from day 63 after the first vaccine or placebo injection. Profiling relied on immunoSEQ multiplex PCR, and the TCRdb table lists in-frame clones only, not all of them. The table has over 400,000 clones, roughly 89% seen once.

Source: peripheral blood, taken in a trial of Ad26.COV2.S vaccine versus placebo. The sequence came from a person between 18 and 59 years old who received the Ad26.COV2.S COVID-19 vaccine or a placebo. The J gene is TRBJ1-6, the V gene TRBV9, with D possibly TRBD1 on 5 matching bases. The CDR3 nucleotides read TGTGCCAGCAGAGATGACAGAGGCAATTCACCCCTCCACTTT. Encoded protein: CASRDDRGNSPLHF.